This TCR beta chain was captured in a study of blood T cell repertoires in COVID-19. Generated by immunoSEQ multiplex PCR, the TCRdb table keeps only in-frame clones and is missing some. Of about 220,000 clones in the sample, 75% to 90% are singletons; the top ten hold roughly 3.7%. This CDR3 region has 18 residues. The trim removed 8 bases at V and 0 bases at J, leaving 15 bases unmatched. Germline CDR1 reads SNHLY; CDR2 reads FYNNEI. Sequencing was performed on PBMCs or T cells enriched from blood (not recorded which). This chain connects TRBV2 to TRBJ1-5, with 8 bases fitting TRBD1. This receptor was identified in a woman under 30 in a cohort exposed to, infected with or recovered from COVID-19 (not recorded which). CDR3 amino acids: CASSLDREGSDSNQPQHF. In DNA form, the CDR3 reads TGTGCCAGCTCCTTGGACAGGGAGGGTTCGGATAGCAATCAGCCCCAGCATTTT.